The 22 T cell receptor beta chains presented below share a single source sample, sequenced in a study of shared clonotypes between healthy human individuals. This table comes from immunoSEQ multiplex PCR, and its TCRdb copy is limited to in-frame clones, with some not included. Of some 450,000 clones listed, around 77% are singletons. Sequencing used PBMCs. These receptors all stem from a woman between 40 and 50 years old in good health. Some clones in this sample may be carry-over from other donors' samples.

This chain links TRBV5-4 with TRBJ1-4; tentative D call: TRBD1 (6 bases). The CDR3 spans 15 residues. The V end lost 0 bases, the J end lost 6 bases, and 12 bases lay between the germline ends. Germline values: CDR1 SGHNT, CDR2 YYREEE (reference sequence). The CDR3: CASSLGQGRDEKLFF. CDR3 in DNA: TGTGCCAGCAGCTTGGGGCAGGGGAGGGATGAAAAACTGTTTTTT. Complete variable domain (other parts from reference TRBV5-4 and TRBJ1-4): ETGVTQSPTHLIKTRGQQVTLRCSSQSGHNTVSWYQQALGQGPQFIFQYYREEENGRGNFPPRFSGLQFPNYSSELNVNALELDDSALYLCASSLGQGRDEKLFFGSGTQLSVL.

This clone was found a few times. A junction end diverges from the germline sequence, so it may reflect a read error. The gene calls are TRBV6-5 and TRBJ1-1; D is undetermined. The CDR3 totals 12 residues. Germline loops: CDR1 MNHEY, CDR2 SVGAGI. CDR3 nucleotides: TGTGCCAGCAGTTACTCAGAACTGCTCCACCTCTTT. It yields the protein CASSYSELLHLF.

In DNA, the CDR3 is TGTGCCAGCATAGGGGGGCTCGGGGCTAATGAAAAACTGTTTTTT. Translating it yields CASIGGLGANEKLFF. The chain joins TRBV2 to TRBJ1-4; possibly TRBD1 for D (6 bases). Trimming removed 7 bases at V and 3 bases at J, with 15 bases between. Germline CDR1 is SNHLY and CDR2 is FYNNEI. CDR3 length: 15 amino acids.

The chain is built from TRBV5-1 and TRBJ2-5; TRBD1 agrees at 10 bases. Germline CDR1 SGHRS, CDR2 YFSETQ. There are 14 residues in the CDR3. V was pared by 4 bases and J by 4 bases, with 4 bases of the junction left unmatched. As DNA, the CDR3 is TGCGCCAGCAGCGAACGACAGGGGGCAGAGACCCAGTACTTC. Encoded protein: CASSERQGAETQYF.

As for this clone: It is likely a read error: a sequence one base away is far more abundant. The same CDR3 also results from other DNA sequences found in this sample. The V gene is TRBV29-1, the J gene TRBJ2-3; D is unresolved. V was shortened by 6 bases and J by 0 bases, with 16 bases between the two germline ends. This CDR3 region has 15 residues. Germline V gene sequence: CDR1 SQVTM, CDR2 ANQGSEA. CDR3 amino acids: CSVVLPVTSTDTQYF. In DNA form, the CDR3 reads TGCAGCGTCGTCTTGCCGGTAACTAGCACAGATACGCAGTATTTT.

The chain is built from TRBV11-2 and TRBJ1-4; the D is unclear. CDR1 and CDR2 (germline): SGHAT, FQNNGV. The V end lost 5 bases, the J end lost 8 bases, and 21 bases lay between the germline ends. The CDR3 consists of 16 residues. The DNA of the CDR3 is TGTGCCAGCAGCCCGAGGACGGGTTCGACGGGGGAAAAACTGTTTTTT. The encoded protein is CASSPRTGSTGEKLFF.

The rearrangement uses TRBV2 and TRBJ1-1; 9 bases fit TRBD1. This CDR3 comprises 15 residues. After removal of 5 bases from V and 4 bases from J, the junction contained 8 bases not matched to a gene. CDR1 is SNHLY, CDR2 FYNNEI, per germline. CDR3 loop: CASSYQRQGVTEAFF. The CDR3 region has the DNA TGTGCCAGCAGTTACCAGCGACAGGGGGTCACTGAAGCTTTCTTT.

Regarding this clone: This could be a read error, since a much larger clone is one nucleotide away. The J gene is TRBJ1-5, the V gene TRBV7-3, with 10 bases fitting TRBD1. The CDR3 is 15 residues long. The V gene's germline CDR1 is SGHTA and CDR2 FQGTGA. Written as DNA, the CDR3 is TGTGCCAGCAGCTCCAACGGGGGACAGGGGCAGCCCCAGAATTTT. Its translation: CASSSNGGQGQPQNF.

The CDR3 reads CASSQALGQPQHF. The CDR3 region has the DNA TGCGCCAGCAGCCAAGCTTTGGGTCAGCCCCAGCATTTT. The V gene is TRBV4-1, the J gene TRBJ1-5; no clear D gene. V was cut by 1 base and J by 6 bases, with 7 bases left in between. The CDR3 sequence is 13 residues long. Germline V gene sequence: CDR1 MGHRA, CDR2 YSYEKL.

This sequence joins TRBV29-1 and TRBJ2-7; tentative D call: TRBD2 (6 bases). Trimming took off 7 bases at V and 3 bases at J, with 13 bases between the two ends. The CDR3 length is 12 residues. CDR1 is SQVTM and CDR2 is ANQGSEA in the germline V gene. In nucleotides, the CDR3 is TGCAGCGGGAGGGGCGCGAACTACGAGCAGTACTTC. This encodes CSGRGANYEQYF.

The chain couples TRBV9 to TRBJ2-1, with 11 bases fitting TRBD2. Trimming took 6 bases from V and 7 from J; bases not matched to a gene: 6. The CDR3 covers 14 residues. Germline CDR1 is SGDLS and CDR2 is YYNGEE. CDR3 amino acids: CASTPTSGSNEQFF. CDR3 nucleotides: TGTGCCAGCACTCCCACTAGCGGGAGTAATGAGCAGTTCTTC.

J is TRBJ2-1 and V is TRBV7-2; D not resolved. From germline, CDR1 is SGHTA and CDR2 FQGNSA. The V and J ends lost 5 bases and 5 bases respectively, with 10 bases between them. This CDR3 region has 13 residues. The CDR3, as DNA: TGTGCCAGCAGCCAAGCTCGCAACAATGAGCAGTTCTTC. Its protein product is CASSQARNNEQFF.

With respect to this clone: Other DNA sequences of this sample code for an identical CDR3. This chain links TRBV6-1 with TRBJ1-5; D unclear. In germline, CDR1 is MNHNS, CDR2 SASEGT. Trimming took 3 bases from V and 4 from J, leaving 7 bases between them. CDR3 length equals 13 residues. CDR3 sequence: CASSEAGNQPQHF. In nucleotides, the CDR3 is TGTGCCAGCAGTGAGGCGGGAAATCAGCCCCAGCATTTT.

As for this clone: Since a far larger clone is one base different, this is likely a read error. The CDR3 protein is CAWNLLGREQYF. The CDR3 DNA is TGTGCCTGGAACCTCCTGGGGAGAGAGCAGTACTTC. V usage is TRBV30 and J usage is TRBJ2-7, with a tentative D call TRBD2 (5 bases). CDR1 GTSNPN and CDR2 SVGIG come from the germline V gene (reference sequence). This CDR3 contains 12 residues. V was clipped by 4 bases and J by 7 bases, with 14 bases between them.

A remark on this clone: This likely stems from a read error, as it lies one base from a far larger clone. V and J are TRBV5-8 and TRBJ2-7; D gene uncertain. CDR3 length: 13 residues. The germline CDR1 and CDR2 sequences are SGHTS and YDEGEE. The CDR3 sequence: CAGSPTRWTEQYF. Written as DNA, the CDR3 is TGTGCCGGCAGCCCGACCCGTTGGACCGAGCAGTACTTC.

There are a few counts of this clone. A far larger clone is one nucleotide away, so this likely arose from a read error. This specimen includes other DNA sequences encoding the same CDR3. This chain connects TRBV19 to TRBJ1-1; a possible D gene is TRBD1 (5 bases). This CDR3 has 14 residues. Germline CDR1 LNHDA, CDR2 SQIVND (reference sequence). In DNA, the CDR3 is TGTGCCAGTACCTTGGACACGGCGTACACTGAAGCCTTCTTT. The encoded protein is CASTLDTAYTEAFF.

This sequence joins TRBV7-9 and TRBJ1-1; no clear D. From germline, CDR1 is SEHNR and CDR2 FQNEAQ (reference sequence). The CDR3 totals 13 residues. V was pared by 5 bases and J by 4 bases, with 11 bases between. The DNA of the CDR3 is TGTGCCAGCAGCAGGGAAGGAGGCACTGAAGCTTTCTTT. Translated, it gives CASSREGGTEAFF.

This clone appeared a single time. This likely stems from a read error, as it lies one base from a far larger clone. V usage is TRBV30 and J usage is TRBJ2-1; possibly TRBD1 or TRBD2 for D (5 bases each). Germline V gene lookup returns CDR1 GTSNPN and CDR2 SVGIG (reference sequence). This CDR3 comprises 14 residues. V shed 1 base and J shed 5 bases, with 12 bases lying between them. CDR3 coding DNA: TGTGCCTGGAGTGGGGGGATCCCTCACAATGAGCAGTTCTTC. Protein: CAWSGGIPHNEQFF.

This chain uses TRBV28 with TRBJ2-2, with D possibly matching TRBD2 (5 bases). The CDR3 consists of 14 residues. Germline V gives CDR1 MDHEN, CDR2 SYDVKM. Trimming took off 2 bases at V and 7 bases at J, with 11 bases between the two ends. CDR3 region: CASSLRGMGGELFF. In DNA form, the CDR3 reads TGTGCCAGCAGTTTACGGGGTATGGGCGGGGAGCTGTTTTTT.

CDR3 region: CASSQGFRGVYYEQYF. The DNA for the CDR3 is TGCGCCAGCAGCCAAGGGTTCCGGGGAGTTTACTACGAGCAGTACTTC. The chain combines TRBV4-1 with TRBJ2-7, with D maybe TRBD2 (5 bases). The CDR3 has 16 residues. Deletions cut 1 base from V and 3 bases from J, with 16 bases between. CDR1 and CDR2 (germline): MGHRA, YSYEKL.

Concerning this clone: The sample carries other DNA sequences with the same CDR3. The chain combines TRBV30 with TRBJ1-2; D gene unclear. Per germline, CDR1 GTSNPN and CDR2 SVGIG (reference sequence). The CDR3 contains 13 residues. V dropped 3 bases and J dropped 1 base, with 9 bases sitting between them. CDR3 protein: CAWSPDGNYGYTF. In nucleotides, the CDR3 is TGTGCCTGGAGCCCTGATGGTAACTATGGCTACACCTTC.

CDR3 DNA sequence: TGTGCCAGCGCCAGGGGAACTAGTATGGACAATGAGCAGTTCTTC. Translation: CASARGTSMDNEQFF. This rearrangement joins TRBV7-9 to TRBJ2-1; maybe TRBD1 (6 bases). This CDR3 comprises 15 residues. Trimming took 8 bases from V and 5 from J, leaving 19 bases between them. Germline CDR1 is SEHNR and CDR2 is FQNEAQ (reference sequence).